This entry lists 2 T cell receptor beta chains sequenced from one sample in a study of T cells in Graves' hyperthyroidism and ophthalmopathy. TCR beta CDR3 sequences were amplified from RNA transcripts. First-round RT-PCR targeting the TCR CDR3 was performed with the HTBI primer set. TCRdb processed the multiplex PCR reads anew with MiXCR; each CDR3 protein has one entry. This sample has 200,000 to 300,000 distinct CDR3 sequences, with approximately 25% found just once. Sequencing used blood. These receptors all come from a woman in her forties with Graves' ophthalmopathy.

This chain joins TRBV6-1 and TRBJ2-2; a weak D match, TRBD1 (6 bases). CDR1 is MNHNS and CDR2 is SASEGT in the germline V gene. Trimming left V 7 bases short and J 0 bases short, with 9 bases between. CDR3 size: 14 residues. The CDR3 spells CASTGDTNTGELFF. Here the CDR3 DNA reads TGTGCCAGCACTGGGGACACGAACACCGGGGAGCTGTTTTTT.

This clonotype was found many times. V usage is TRBV6-1 and J usage is TRBJ2-5; D unclear. The V gene's germline CDR1 is MNHNS and CDR2 SASEGT. The CDR3 covers 13 residues. V lost 7 bases and J 2 bases, leaving 11 bases between the germline ends. CDR3 in DNA: TGTGCCAGCACCCCGGCGGCACAAGAGACCCAGTACTTC. Translation gives CASTPAAQETQYF.